This passage covers 10 T cell receptor beta chains from one sample sequenced in a study of cytomegalovirus exposure and HLA in healthy donors. PCR amplification relied on 60 Vbeta primers (plus 13 Jbeta primers). The method was immunoSEQ multiplex PCR; TCRdb's version includes in-frame clones alone and lacks a portion of them. The table records roughly 160,000 clones, around 86% of them present only once. Sequenced input: PBMCs. These receptors were collected from a male donor in good health and CMV-seronegative.

The chain is built from TRBV27 and TRBJ1-1; 11 bases line up with TRBD1. Germline CDR1 MNHEY, CDR2 SMNVEV (reference sequence). CDR3 length: 16 residues. Unmatched junction bases numbered 7, after V lost 5 bases and J lost 2 bases. CDR3 loop: CASSAIGTGGNTEAFF. In DNA form, the CDR3 reads TGTGCCAGCAGTGCGATAGGGACAGGGGGAAACACTGAAGCTTTCTTT.

This chain links TRBV18 with TRBJ1-2; no firm D call. The ends were cut back, 6 bases at V and 5 bases at J, with 16 bases in the middle. The CDR3 totals 14 residues. The germline gives CDR1 KGHSH, CDR2 LQKENI. The CDR3 coding sequence is TGTGCCAGCTCCGACCTGGAGGCTGGATATGGCTACACCTTC. Protein product: CASSDLEAGYGYTF.

This clone occurred once. This chain links TRBV11-2 with TRBJ2-7; TRBD2 matches 10 bases. CDR1 and CDR2 (germline): SGHAT, FQNNGV. The junction had 2 bases not matched to a gene; V was cut back by 0 bases and J by 3 bases. The CDR3 spans 15 residues. The CDR3 spells CASSLEGLALYEQYF. Here the CDR3 DNA reads TGTGCCAGCAGCTTAGAGGGACTAGCGCTCTACGAGCAGTACTTC.

The chain links TRBV5-4 to TRBJ1-2, with 8 bases matching TRBD1. Germline V gene data show CDR1 as SGHNT and CDR2 as YYREEE (reference sequence). With 0 bases clipped from V and 6 bases from J, the junction kept 4 bases outside the gene matches. CDR3 length: 14 residues. This CDR3 reads CASSLAGGQDGYTF. The DNA for the CDR3 is TGTGCCAGCAGCTTGGCGGGGGGACAGGATGGCTACACCTTC.

The V and J genes are TRBV14 and TRBJ2-7; D might be TRBD1 (5 bases). Germline V lookup: CDR1 SGHDN, CDR2 FVKESK. V lost 5 bases to trimming and J lost 4 bases, with 15 bases between them. This CDR3 has 14 residues. CDR3 bases: TGTGCCAGCAGCATCCCAGGACACCGGTACGAGCAGTACTTC. As protein: CASSIPGHRYEQYF.

A remark on this clone: An end of the junction differs from the germline gene, which may be a read error. The sample holds other DNA sequences that translate to the same CDR3. V is TRBV15 and J is TRBJ1-1; 9 nucleotides match TRBD1. Germline lookup yields CDR1 LNHNV and CDR2 YYDKDF (reference sequence). The CDR3 covers 14 residues. The CDR3 DNA sequence: TGCGCCACCAGCAGTCGGGACAGGGTCTCTGAAGCTTTCTTT. Residues: CATSSRDRVSEAFF.

The V and J genes are TRBV18 and TRBJ1-1, with a weak D call TRBD1 (6 bases). Trimming cost V 4 bases and J 1 base, with 13 bases left between them. This CDR3 region has 15 residues. The V gene's germline CDR1 is KGHSH and CDR2 LQKENI. In nucleotides, the CDR3 is TGTGCCAGCTCACAGTACGGGACACAGAACACTGAAGCTTTCTTT. This codes for CASSQYGTQNTEAFF.

This clone appeared a few times. The chain carries TRBV7-2 and TRBJ1-2, with TRBD1 matching 8 bases. J was trimmed by 8 bases and V by 5 bases; bases with no gene match: 13. Germline CDR1 and CDR2: SGHTA and FQGNSA. CDR3 size: 15 residues. CDR3 loop: CASSQGQGPGVGYTF. As DNA, the CDR3 is TGTGCCAGCAGCCAAGGACAGGGCCCAGGGGTGGGCTACACCTTC.

The chain has TRBV2 and TRBJ1-1, with TRBD1 matching over 8 bases. Trimming at V came to 6 bases and at J to 3 bases, leaving 6 bases not matched to a gene. In germline, CDR1 is SNHLY, CDR2 FYNNEI. The CDR3 is made up of 14 amino acids. In DNA, the CDR3 is TGTGCCAGCAGGAGACAGGGGAAGGACACTGAAGCTTTCTTT. This sequence encodes CASRRQGKDTEAFF.

This clone appeared once. The chain uses TRBV4-3 and TRBJ1-1; the D gene is possibly TRBD1 (6 bases). The CDR3 has 12 amino acids. Germline assignment: CDR1 LGHNA and CDR2 YSLEER. Deletions cut 3 bases from V and 11 bases from J, with 13 bases between. The CDR3 DNA follows: TGCGCCAGCAGCCAGTACGGGGGGGGCGCTTTCTTT. Protein product: CASSQYGGGAFF.